A few counts support the clone carrying this TCR beta chain. This entry comes from a study of cytomegalovirus exposure and HLA in healthy donors. This PCR relied on a set of 60 Vbeta primers and 13 Jbeta primers. This table comes from immunoSEQ multiplex PCR, and its TCRdb copy is limited to in-frame clones, with some not included. This sample has approximately 92,000 clones, with 81% found just once. The sequenced material came from PBMCs. The sequence was collected from a woman in her 70s in good health and CMV-seropositive.

Here the CDR3 DNA reads TGTGCCAGCAGCTCCCCGGGACAAACCACCTACGAGCAGTACTTC. Encoded protein: CASSSPGQTTYEQYF. V is TRBV7-9 and J is TRBJ2-7, with TRBD1 as a possible D gene (6 bases). V was trimmed by 4 bases and J by 2 bases, leaving 15 bases between them. The CDR3 covers 15 residues. Per germline, CDR1 SEHNR and CDR2 FQNEAQ (reference sequence).